These 14 T cell receptor beta chains originate from one sample sequenced in a study of patients and donors after allogeneic stem cell transplantation. TCRdb reprocessed the RT-PCR reads via MiXCR and lists one record per CDR3 protein. The repertoire holds 160,000 or so distinct CDR3 sequences, approximately 22% seen once, with about 24% in the top ten. The sample was blood, either unsorted or a sorted T cell fraction (not recorded which). Source of these receptors: a human donor who was either an allogeneic HSCT recipient or a stem cell or donor lymphocyte infusion donor (not recorded which). It is not recorded whose cells these are; they may come from a transplant donor.

This sequence joins TRBV6-2 or TRBV6-3 and TRBJ2-5, with D unresolved. This CDR3 is built from 15 residues. Trimming left V 1 base short and J 1 base short, with 10 bases between. Germline lookup yields CDR1 MNHEY and CDR2 SVGEGT. The CDR3 is CASSYLSQSQETQYF. As DNA, the CDR3 is TGTGCCAGCAGTTACTTATCGCAGAGCCAAGAGACCCAGTACTTC.

The chain couples TRBV15 to TRBJ2-5; a weak D match, TRBD1 (6 bases). The germline gives CDR1 LNHNV, CDR2 YYDKDF (reference sequence). Trimming removed 3 bases from V and 2 bases from J, with 7 bases in between. The CDR3 has 13 residues. This CDR3 reads CATSRGTQETQYF. The CDR3, as DNA: TGTGCCACCAGCAGGGGGACACAAGAGACCCAGTACTTC.

The sample holds a few counts of this clonotype. V usage is TRBV19 and J usage is TRBJ1-5; D call uncertain. Per germline, CDR1 LNHDA and CDR2 SQIVND (reference sequence). CDR3 length: 14 residues. V was trimmed by 6 bases and J by 0 bases, leaving 9 bases between them. DNA of the CDR3: TGTGCCAGTAGGACTCGGTATAGCAATCAGCCCCAGCATTTT. Encoded protein: CASRTRYSNQPQHF. The full variable domain, with the rest looked up from reference TRBV19 and TRBJ1-5, is DGGITQSPKYLFRKEGQNVTLSCEQNLNHDAMYWYRQDPGQGLRLIYYSQIVNDFQKGDIAEGYSVSREKKESFPLTVTSAQKNPTAFYLCASRTRYSNQPQHFGDGTRLSIL.

The chain carries TRBV7-2 and TRBJ1-4; 10 positions agree with TRBD1. Trimming removed 5 bases from V and 6 bases from J; junction bases left unmatched: 3. The germline gives CDR1 SGHTA, CDR2 FQGNSA. The CDR3 is 14 amino acids. In nucleotides, the CDR3 is TGTGCCAGCAGCCGGGACAGGGGTGATGAAAAACTGTTTTTT. This encodes CASSRDRGDEKLFF.

V is TRBV6-5 and J is TRBJ2-3; 14 positions match TRBD2. J was trimmed by 4 bases and V by 5 bases; bases with no gene match: 8. This CDR3 region has 17 residues. Germline assignment: CDR1 MNHEY and CDR2 SVGAGI. This chain's CDR3 is CASSGPTSGRVADTQYF. The CDR3 region has the DNA TGTGCCAGCAGTGGTCCGACTAGCGGGAGGGTGGCAGATACGCAGTATTTT.

The table lists this clonotype with a few counts. The chain carries TRBV4-1 and TRBJ2-5, with no clear D. Germline CDR1 reads MGHRA; CDR2 reads YSYEKL. V was cut by 0 bases and J by 4 bases, with 9 bases left in between. The CDR3 is 14 residues long. CDR3 sequence (DNA): TGCGCCAGCAGCCAAGAAGAGGTTCGAGAGACCCAGTACTTC. It translates to CASSQEEVRETQYF.

The J gene is TRBJ2-5, the V gene TRBV7-2; D remains ambiguous. The germline V gene encodes CDR1 SGHTA and CDR2 FQGNSA. Trimming shortened V by 5 bases and J by 0 bases, and 16 bases separated the two germline ends. The CDR3 extends over 16 amino acids. This CDR3 is CASSPRRVQYQETQYF. The CDR3 DNA follows: TGTGCCAGCAGCCCGCGTAGGGTGCAGTACCAAGAGACCCAGTACTTC.

This clonotype turned up a few times. CDR3 in amino acids: CASSYAGYGYTF. The CDR3 region has the DNA TGTGCCAGCAGTTACGCAGGGTATGGCTACACCTTC. V usage is TRBV6-5 and J usage is TRBJ1-2; D possibly corresponds to TRBD1 (5 bases). Germline V gene lookup returns CDR1 MNHEY and CDR2 SVGAGI. The CDR3 is 12 amino acids. The germline V and J ends were trimmed by 2 bases and 5 bases, with 6 bases remaining between them.

This chain connects TRBV15 to TRBJ1-3; D is perhaps TRBD1 (5 bases). Germline V gene sequence: CDR1 LNHNV, CDR2 YYDKDF (reference sequence). V was pared by 2 bases and J by 0 bases, with 8 bases between. The CDR3 is 15 amino acids. The CDR3 DNA reads TGTGCCACCAGCAGATGGACATTCTCTGGAAACACCATATATTTT. Amino acids: CATSRWTFSGNTIYF.

This clonotype was recorded a few times. The chain recombines TRBV20-1 with TRBJ2-7; D is ambiguous. Trimming removed 1 base from V and 0 bases from J, with 7 bases in between. CDR1 DFQATT and CDR2 SNEGSKA come from the germline V gene (reference sequence). The CDR3 runs to 13 residues. This chain's CDR3 is CSARVRNSYEQYF. In DNA, the CDR3 is TGCAGTGCTAGAGTGCGGAACTCCTACGAGCAGTACTTC.

This clonotype has ten or more counts. V usage is TRBV12-3 or TRBV12-4 and J usage is TRBJ1-2, with D perhaps matching TRBD1 (6 bases). The CDR3 contains 15 residues. Trimming shortened V by 4 bases and J by 3 bases, and 15 bases separated the two germline ends. CDR3 sequence: CASSSKQGFDYGYTF. The CDR3 nucleotides are TGTGCCAGCAGTTCCAAACAGGGCTTTGACTATGGCTACACCTTC.

The chain is built from TRBV5-1 and TRBJ1-6; D might be TRBD1 (6 bases). Looked up from germline, CDR1 is SGHRS and CDR2 is YFSETQ. Trimming stripped 0 bases from V and 4 bases from J, with 8 bases between. The length of the CDR3 is 15 residues. The CDR3 here is CASSLEGGYNSPLHF. CDR3 nucleotide sequence: TGCGCCAGCAGCTTGGAGGGGGGGTATAATTCACCCCTCCACTTT.

This chain uses TRBV3-1 with TRBJ2-2, with D uncertain. Germline V gene lookup returns CDR1 LGHDT and CDR2 YNNKEL (reference sequence). This CDR3 spans 14 amino acids. Trimming cost V 7 bases and J 1 base, with 10 bases left between them. The CDR3 sequence: CASMGAWNTGELFF. The CDR3 bases are TGTGCCAGCATGGGCGCTTGGAACACCGGGGAGCTGTTTTTT.

This clonotype was found a few times. The V call is TRBV5-1, the J call TRBJ2-1; 11 bases line up with TRBD2. V lost 4 bases, J lost 6 bases, and 6 bases stayed unmatched. Germline-derived CDR1 and CDR2 are SGHRS and YFSETQ. This CDR3 is 15 amino acids long. The CDR3, as DNA: TGCGCCAGCAGCCCTGGACTAGCGGGCGGCAATGAGCAGTTCTTC. It translates to CASSPGLAGGNEQFF.